This entry lists 9 T cell receptor beta chains sequenced from one sample in a study of cytomegalovirus exposure and HLA in healthy donors. TCRdb keeps only in-frame clones here, not all; method: immunoSEQ multiplex PCR. The repertoire holds some 120,000 clones, 80% to 90% seen once, with approximately 1.1% in the top ten. Input material: PBMCs. The receptors were sampled from a woman younger than 30 in good health and CMV-seronegative.

The chain has TRBV7-2 and TRBJ2-1; 7 bases fit TRBD1. The V segment lost 4 bases and the J segment 0 bases; nucleotides outside the gene matches: 6. CDR3 length: 16 residues. Germline V CDR1 and CDR2: SGHTA, FQGNSA. CDR3 in DNA: TGTGCCAGCAGCTCAACAGGGGCAAGCTCCTACAATGAGCAGTTCTTC. This translates into CASSSTGASSYNEQFF.

This chain connects TRBV14 to TRBJ1-4; 9 nucleotides match TRBD1. The CDR3 is 14 residues long. Trimming cost V 6 bases and J 5 bases; bases outside gene matches: 4. Germline CDR1 SGHDN, CDR2 FVKESK. This CDR3 is CASSPGTGNEKLFF. The CDR3 DNA is TGTGCCAGCAGTCCCGGGACAGGGAATGAAAAACTGTTTTTT.

The CDR3: CASSVGDYEQYF. For the CDR3, the DNA is TGTGCCAGCAGCGTGGGAGACTACGAGCAGTACTTC. J is TRBJ2-7 and V is TRBV9, with D maybe TRBD2 (5 bases). Trimming removed 2 bases from V and 3 bases from J, with 6 bases in between. From germline, CDR1 is SGDLS and CDR2 YYNGEE. CDR3 size: 12 residues.

The count of this clone is one. CDR3 nucleotides: TGTGCCAGCAGCCCGGGACAGACTAACTATGGCTACACCTTC. This translates into CASSPGQTNYGYTF. V is TRBV27 and J is TRBJ1-2, with 7 bases aligning to TRBD1. Per germline, CDR1 MNHEY and CDR2 SMNVEV (reference sequence). The CDR3 is 14 amino acids. With V trimmed by 6 bases and J by 0 bases, 4 bases remained unmatched.

J is TRBJ1-3 and V is TRBV6-1; 8 bases are a match to TRBD1. V trimming: 6 bases; J trimming: 4 bases; junction bases outside the gene matches: 5. CDR1 is MNHNS and CDR2 is SASEGT in the germline V gene. The CDR3 extends over 14 amino acids. CDR3 nucleotides: TGTGCCAGCAGAGAGGACAGGGCGGGAAACACCATATATTTT. Protein product: CASREDRAGNTIYF.

J is TRBJ1-2 and V is TRBV27; 9 positions agree with TRBD1. Trimming took 0 bases from V and 2 from J; bases not matched to a gene: 7. In germline, CDR1 is MNHEY, CDR2 SMNVEV (reference sequence). The CDR3 is 17 amino acids. CDR3: CASSLSPTGTGNYGYTF. In DNA form, the CDR3 reads TGTGCCAGCAGTTTATCCCCGACCGGGACAGGGAACTATGGCTACACCTTC.

The chain recombines TRBV7-9 with TRBJ2-7; possibly TRBD2 for D (6 bases). Germline loops: CDR1 SEHNR, CDR2 FQNEAQ (reference sequence). CDR3 size: 14 residues. V was pared by 5 bases and J by 3 bases, with 14 bases between. CDR3: CASSRGVADYEQYF. The CDR3 region has the DNA TGTGCCAGCAGCCGAGGGGTAGCGGACTACGAGCAGTACTTC.

The chain links TRBV2 to TRBJ1-4; a weak D match, TRBD1 (5 bases). Trimming removed 8 bases at V and 7 bases at J, with 8 bases between. The CDR3 runs to 11 residues. Germline-derived CDR1 and CDR2 are SNHLY and FYNNEI. The CDR3 here is CASGASEKLFF. The CDR3, as DNA: TGTGCCAGCGGGGCCAGTGAAAAACTGTTTTTT.

CDR3 sequence: CASSFLDRDTEAFF. The CDR3 region has the DNA TGTGCCAGCAGCTTCCTGGACAGGGACACTGAAGCTTTCTTT. V is TRBV5-5 and J is TRBJ1-1, with TRBD1 matching over 8 bases. There are 14 residues in the CDR3. Per germline, CDR1 SGHKS and CDR2 YYEKEE (reference sequence). J was trimmed by 3 bases and V by 2 bases; bases with no gene match: 3.